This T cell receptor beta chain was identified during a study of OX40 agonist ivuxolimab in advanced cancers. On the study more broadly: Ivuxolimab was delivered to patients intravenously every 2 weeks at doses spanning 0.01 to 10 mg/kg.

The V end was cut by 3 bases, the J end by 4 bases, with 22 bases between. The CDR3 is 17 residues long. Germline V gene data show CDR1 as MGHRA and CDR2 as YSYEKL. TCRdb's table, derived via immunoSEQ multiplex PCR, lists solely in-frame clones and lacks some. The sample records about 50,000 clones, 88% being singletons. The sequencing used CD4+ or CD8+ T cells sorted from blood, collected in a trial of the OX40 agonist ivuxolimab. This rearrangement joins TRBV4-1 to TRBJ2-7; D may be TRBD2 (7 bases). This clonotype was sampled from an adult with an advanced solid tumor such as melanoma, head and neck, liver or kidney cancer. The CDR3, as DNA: TGCGCCAGCAGCCAGGGGTTTCCCTCGGGGGGCAGGTACGAGCAGTACTTC. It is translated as CASSQGFPSGGRYEQYF.